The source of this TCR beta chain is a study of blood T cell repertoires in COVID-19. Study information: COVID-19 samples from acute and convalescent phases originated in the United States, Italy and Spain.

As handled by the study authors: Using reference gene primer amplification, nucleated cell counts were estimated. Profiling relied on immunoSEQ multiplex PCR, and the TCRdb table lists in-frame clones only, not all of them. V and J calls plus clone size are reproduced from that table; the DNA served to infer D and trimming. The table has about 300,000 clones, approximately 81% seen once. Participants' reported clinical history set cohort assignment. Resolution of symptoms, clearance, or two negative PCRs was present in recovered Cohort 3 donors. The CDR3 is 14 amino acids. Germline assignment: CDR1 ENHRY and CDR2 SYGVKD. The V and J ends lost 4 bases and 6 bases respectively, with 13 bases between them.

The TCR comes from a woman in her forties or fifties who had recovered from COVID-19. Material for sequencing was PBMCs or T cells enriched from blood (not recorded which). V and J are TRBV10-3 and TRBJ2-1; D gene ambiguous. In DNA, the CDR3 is TGTGCCATCAGTGGAAGCGATAGCAGCAATGAGCAGTTCTTC. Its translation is CAISGSDSSNEQFF.